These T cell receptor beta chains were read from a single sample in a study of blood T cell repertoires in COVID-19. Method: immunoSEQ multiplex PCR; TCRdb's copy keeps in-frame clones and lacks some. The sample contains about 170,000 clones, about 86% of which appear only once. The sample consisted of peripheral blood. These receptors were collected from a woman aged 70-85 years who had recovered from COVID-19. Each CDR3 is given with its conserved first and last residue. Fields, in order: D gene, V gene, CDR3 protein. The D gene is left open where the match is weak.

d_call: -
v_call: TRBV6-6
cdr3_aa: CASSLTPYTEAFF

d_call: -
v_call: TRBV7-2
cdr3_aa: CASTRGADTQYF

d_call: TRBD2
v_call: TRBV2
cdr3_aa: CASSGGLAGGDTQYF

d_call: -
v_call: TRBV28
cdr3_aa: CASSSDRDNYNSPLHF

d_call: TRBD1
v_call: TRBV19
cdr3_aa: CASSRGQGYEQYF

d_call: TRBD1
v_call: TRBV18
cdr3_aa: CASSPGTGSGNTIYF

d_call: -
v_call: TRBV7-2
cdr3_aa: CASSLDQVAPLHF

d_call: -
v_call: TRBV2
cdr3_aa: CASSPGRNNYGYTF

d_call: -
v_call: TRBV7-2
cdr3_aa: CASKIMLTGGSGNTIYF

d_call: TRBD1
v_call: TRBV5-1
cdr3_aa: CASSSGQGAMTGGYTF

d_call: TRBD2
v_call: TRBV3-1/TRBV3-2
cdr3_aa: CASSQDPTFSIRLAGGPSDEQYF

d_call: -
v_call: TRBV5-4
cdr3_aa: CASSLTRLQETQYF

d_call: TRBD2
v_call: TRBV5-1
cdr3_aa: CASSLGWLAANEQFF

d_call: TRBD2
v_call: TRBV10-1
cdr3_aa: CASSPRTSSLSVTDTQYF

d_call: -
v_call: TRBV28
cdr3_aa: CASRSTGTAGGEQYF

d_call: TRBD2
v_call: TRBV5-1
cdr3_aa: CASSRTSGRDEQYF

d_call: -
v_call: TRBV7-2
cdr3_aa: CASSPPRGSTGANEKLFF

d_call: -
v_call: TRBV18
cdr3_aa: CASSEDKNYGYTF

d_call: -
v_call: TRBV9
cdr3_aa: CASSADRRNQPQHF

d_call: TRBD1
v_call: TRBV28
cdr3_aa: CASSLGQGLYGYTF

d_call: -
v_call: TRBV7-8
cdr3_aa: CASSLGAGLEQYF

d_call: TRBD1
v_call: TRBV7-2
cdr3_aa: CASSLEGAGPQPQHF

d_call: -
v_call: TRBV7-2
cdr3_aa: CASSLRLDQFF

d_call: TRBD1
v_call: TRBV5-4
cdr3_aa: CASSPRDRAATEAFF

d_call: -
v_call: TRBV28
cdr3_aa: CASSGGGPDTQYF

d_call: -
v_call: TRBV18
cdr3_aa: CASSPLALPPGRVSGNTIYF

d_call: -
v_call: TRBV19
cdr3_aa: CASSILGTNTEAFF

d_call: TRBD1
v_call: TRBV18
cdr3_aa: CASSPQGASYNEQFF

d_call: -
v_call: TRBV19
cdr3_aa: CASKNDGSSGANVLTF

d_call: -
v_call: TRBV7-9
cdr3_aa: CASSQLTPGGGGNQPQHF

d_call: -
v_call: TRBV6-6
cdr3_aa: CASSSLLTSPLHF

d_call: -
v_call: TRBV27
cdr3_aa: CASSSNRVAGANVLTF

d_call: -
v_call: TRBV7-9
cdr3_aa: CATTGPSSYEQYF

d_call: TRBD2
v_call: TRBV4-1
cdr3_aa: CASSQGSGSGTYEQYF

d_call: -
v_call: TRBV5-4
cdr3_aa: CASSSDREGETQYF

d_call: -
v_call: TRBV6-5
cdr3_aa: CASSYGARLSGYTF

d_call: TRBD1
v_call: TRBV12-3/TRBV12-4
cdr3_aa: CASSFAGTGGFF

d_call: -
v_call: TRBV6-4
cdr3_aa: CATQGGPSGFEQYF

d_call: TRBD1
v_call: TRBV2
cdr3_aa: CASGQGGTDTQYF

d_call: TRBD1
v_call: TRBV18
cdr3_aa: CASSPRDSNYGYTF